This is a list of T cell receptor beta chains from one sample in a study of blood T cells in healthy people across ages. TCRdb redid the calling of the 5' RACE reads with MiXCR, one entry per CDR3 protein. The profile covers some 640,000 distinct CDR3 sequences, with around half appearing a single time and under 35% taken by the ten largest. Sequencing was performed on blood. The receptor set was obtained from a woman aged 55-69 years in good health. Both conserved end residues are part of each CDR3. The order of the fields is V gene, D gene, clone size, J gene, CDR3 protein, CDR3 DNA. The D gene is left open where the match is weak. Part of the rows lack a size; the others show once, few, many or a class for expanded clones.

TRBV6-5	-	-	TRBJ1-4	CASRGEKLFF	TGTGCCAGCCGGGGGGAAAAACTGTTTTTT
TRBV3-1	-	-	TRBJ1-4	CASRRSGDEKLFF	TGTGCCAGCAGAAGGTCGGGCGATGAAAAACTGTTTTTT
TRBV6-6	-	-	TRBJ2-3	CASSSPKDSDTQYF	TGTGCCAGCAGTTCCCCAAAAGATTCGGATACGCAGTATTTT
TRBV3-1	TRBD1	-	TRBJ2-3	CASSQGQGVTTDTQYF	TGTGCCAGCAGCCAGGGACAGGGGGTTACCACAGATACGCAGTATTTT
TRBV7-8	-	few	TRBJ2-3	CASSPQGADTQYF	TGTGCCAGCAGCCCCCAGGGAGCGGATACGCAGTATTTT
TRBV7-2	TRBD2	-	TRBJ2-1	CASSLSGRALGEQFF	TGTGCCAGCAGCTTGAGCGGGAGGGCCTTAGGTGAGCAGTTCTTC
TRBV20-1	-	-	TRBJ1-1	CSARRAGLTEAFF	TGCAGTGCTAGGCGGGCAGGGCTAACTGAAGCTTTCTTT
TRBV12-3/TRBV12-4	TRBD1	-	TRBJ1-1	CASSDRGLGTEAFF	TGTGCCAGCAGTGACAGGGGCCTGGGGACTGAAGCTTTCTTT
TRBV20-1	-	-	TRBJ2-3	CSASRGFTSTDTQYF	TGCAGTGCCAGCCGGGGGTTTACTAGCACAGATACGCAGTATTTT
TRBV11-3	-	-	TRBJ1-1	CASSELAGTEAFF	TGTGCCAGCAGCGAGTTAGCGGGCACTGAAGCTTTCTTT
TRBV12-3/TRBV12-4	TRBD1	-	TRBJ2-2	CASSFEGARTGELFF	TGTGCCAGCAGTTTTGAGGGGGCAAGGACCGGGGAGCTGTTTTTT
TRBV20-1	TRBD2	few	TRBJ2-1	CSARNPSGESYNEQFF	TGCAGTGCTAGAAACCCTAGCGGCGAATCCTACAATGAGCAGTTCTTC
TRBV6-6	TRBD1	few	TRBJ2-5	CASGGPQGVSFEQYF	TGTGCCAGCGGCGGACCACAGGGGGTAAGCTTTGAGCAGTACTTC
TRBV7-2	-	few	TRBJ1-2	CASSLATAWGGYTF	TGTGCCAGCAGCTTAGCCACAGCATGGGGGGGCTACACCTTC
TRBV27	-	-	TRBJ2-7	CASSTDSPYEQYF	TGTGCCAGCAGCACAGACAGCCCCTACGAGCAGTACTTC
TRBV29-1	-	many	TRBJ2-1	CSVETRGSVWGQFF	TGCAGCGTTGAAACCCGCGGGTCGGTGTGGGGGCAGTTCTTC
TRBV5-1	-	-	TRBJ2-3	CASSLVGQHTDTQYF	TGCGCCAGCAGCTTGGTGGGACAACACACAGATACGCAGTATTTT
TRBV20-1	-	-	TRBJ2-5	CSAAASVGGTQYF	TGCAGTGCCGCTGCTAGCGTGGGAGGGACCCAGTACTTC
TRBV18	-	few	TRBJ2-7	CASSPILGDEQYF	TGTGCCAGCTCACCCATTTTAGGGGACGAGCAGTACTTC
TRBV14	-	-	TRBJ1-4	CASSLMSEKLFF	TGTGCCAGCAGTCTGATGAGTGAAAAACTGTTTTTT
TRBV7-9	TRBD1	many	TRBJ1-1	CASSLQGGTEAFF	TGTGCCAGCAGCCTCCAGGGGGGCACTGAAGCTTTCTTT
TRBV7-3	-	few	TRBJ2-6	CASSSKVGANVLTF	TGTGCCAGCAGCTCAAAAGTTGGGGCCAACGTCCTGACTTTC
TRBV5-1	TRBD2	few	TRBJ2-7	CASSLAVTAGGNYEQYF	TGCGCCAGCAGCTTGGCCGTGACAGCGGGAGGGAACTACGAGCAGTACTTC
TRBV5-5	-	few	TRBJ2-7	CASSLAVRRVDEQYF	TGTGCCAGCAGCTTGGCCGTCAGGCGGGTGGACGAGCAGTACTTC
TRBV9	-	-	TRBJ2-5	CASSVAPRRGQETQYF	TGTGCCAGCAGCGTAGCCCCTCGCAGGGGCCAAGAGACCCAGTACTTC
TRBV7-2	-	-	TRBJ2-1	CASSARQANNEQFF	TGTGCCAGCAGTGCTAGACAGGCCAACAATGAGCAGTTCTTC
TRBV4-2	TRBD2	-	TRBJ2-3	CASSQDPSGSRNTQYF	TGTGCCAGCAGCCAAGATCCTAGCGGGAGTAGGAATACGCAGTATTTT
TRBV7-2	-	-	TRBJ2-7	CASSPPIRAANSYEQYF	TGTGCCAGCAGCCCGCCTATCAGGGCCGCGAACTCCTACGAGCAGTACTTC
TRBV12-3/TRBV12-4	-	-	TRBJ1-1	CASSAQGKKAFF	TGTGCCAGCAGTGCACAGGGAAAAAAAGCTTTCTTT
TRBV5-4	TRBD1	-	TRBJ2-7	CASSPDRGAQEQYF	TGTGCCAGCAGCCCCGACAGGGGAGCCCAAGAGCAGTACTTC
TRBV7-2	-	-	TRBJ1-1	CASSLSNMNTEAFF	TGTGCCAGCAGCTTATCAAACATGAACACTGAAGCTTTCTTT